A single sample gave rise to the 20 T cell receptor beta chains below, sequenced in a study of blood T cells in healthy people across ages. Sample-barcoded 5' priming and a J-beta primer mix drove a second PCR of roughly 6 to 12 cycles. TCRdb processed the 5' RACE reads anew with MiXCR; each CDR3 protein has one entry. The sample shows 800,000 to 950,000 distinct CDR3 sequences, 29% of them seen only once. These same records also appear under a second study, on T cells of mothers and their children.

The sequencing input was blood. These receptor sequences come from a woman aged 40 to 55 in good health.

This clonotype occurred a few times. The CDR3 is CATSSGIASTDTQYF. The CDR3 nucleotides are TGTGCCACCAGCAGCGGGATCGCTAGCACAGATACGCAGTATTTT. J is TRBJ2-3 and V is TRBV15; weak D call: TRBD2 (5 bases). The CDR3 extends over 15 amino acids. The germline V and J ends were trimmed by 3 bases and 0 bases, with 10 bases remaining between them. Germline V gene sequence: CDR1 LNHNV, CDR2 YYDKDF (reference sequence).

CDR3 protein: CASSPGGQREQPQHF. Written as DNA, the CDR3 is TGCGCCAGCAGCCCGGGTGGACAGAGGGAACAGCCCCAGCATTTT. The rearrangement links TRBV5-1 to TRBJ1-5; weak D call: TRBD1 (6 bases). The CDR3 loop spans 15 amino acids. The germline gives CDR1 SGHRS, CDR2 YFSETQ. Trimming took 4 bases from V and 7 from J, leaving 18 bases between them.

This clonotype was detected a few times. The chain carries TRBV7-2 and TRBJ2-1; 12 bases line up with TRBD2. The trim removed 7 bases at V and 3 bases at J, leaving 7 bases unmatched. CDR1 SGHTA and CDR2 FQGNSA come from the germline V gene. The CDR3 contains 16 residues. Written as DNA, the CDR3 is TGTGCCAGCACCCGACTAGCGGGGGTTAGCTACAATGAGCAGTTCTTC. Amino acids: CASTRLAGVSYNEQFF.

The chain links TRBV20-1 to TRBJ1-1; no clear D gene. This CDR3 is 13 amino acids long. CDR1 is DFQATT, CDR2 SNEGSKA, per germline (reference sequence). Trimming took off 5 bases at V and 4 bases at J, with 14 bases between the two ends. CDR3: CSAAIGILTEAFF. CDR3 nucleotides: TGCAGTGCTGCGATAGGGATTCTCACTGAAGCTTTCTTT.

The gene calls are TRBV5-5 and TRBJ2-5; no reliable D call. The J call is uncertain, as TRBJ2-7 better fits the DNA end. The CDR3 is 15 residues long. CDR1 and CDR2 (germline): SGHKS, YYEKEE (reference sequence). CDR3 sequence reads: CASSRGPHLPYEQYF. The DNA of the CDR3 is TGTGCCAGCAGCCGAGGACCCCACCTTCCTTACGAGCAGTACTTC.

In nucleotides, the CDR3 is TGCGCCAGCAACGGACGCACAGATACGCAGTATTTT. Protein product: CASNGRTDTQYF. This rearrangement joins TRBV5-1 to TRBJ2-3; D call uncertain. Deletions cut 6 bases from V and 1 base from J, with 6 bases between. The CDR3 consists of 12 residues. Germline loops: CDR1 SGHRS, CDR2 YFSETQ.

This clonotype was found many times. The chain couples TRBV7-9 to TRBJ2-7; 9 bases align to TRBD2. Per the germline V gene, CDR1 is SEHNR and CDR2 is FQNEAQ (reference sequence). The trim removed 4 bases at V and 0 bases at J, leaving 4 bases unmatched. This CDR3 has 15 residues. CDR3 nucleotides: TGTGCCAGCAGCTCCGCGGGAGGGGCCTCCTACGAGCAGTACTTC. Its translation is CASSSAGGASYEQYF. The complete variable domain, with remaining parts taken from reference TRBV7-9 and TRBJ2-7, reads DTGVSQNPRHKITKRGQNVTFRCDPISEHNRLYWYRQTLGQGPEFLTYFQNEAQLEKSRLLSDRFSAERPKGSFSTLEIQRTEQGDSAMYLCASSSAGGASYEQYFGPGTRLTVT.

Regarding this clonotype: A read error may be the cause here, since a much bigger clone is one base away. This chain joins TRBV5-5 and TRBJ2-1, with a tentative D call TRBD2 (5 bases). Germline CDR1 and CDR2: SGHKS and YYEKEE (reference sequence). Trimming left V 2 bases short and J 0 bases short, with 9 bases between. This CDR3 is built from 15 residues. CDR3 DNA: TGTGCCAGCAGCTTCGACGGGAACTCCTACAATGAGCAGTTCTTC. It yields the protein CASSFDGNSYNEQFF.

The rearrangement joins TRBV19 to TRBJ1-2; possible D gene TRBD1, 5 bases. V lost 4 bases and J 4 bases, leaving 13 bases between the germline ends. Looked up from germline, CDR1 is LNHDA and CDR2 is SQIVND (reference sequence). The CDR3 totals 14 residues. The CDR3 DNA sequence: TGTGCCAGTAGTACCCGGGACGCCAGCTATGGCTACACCTTC. It specifies CASSTRDASYGYTF.

With respect to this clonotype: One junction end disagrees with the germline gene, perhaps due to a read error. This rearrangement joins TRBV12-3 or TRBV12-4 to TRBJ2-3; D call uncertain. This CDR3 has 16 amino acids. The CDR3 DNA sequence: TGTGCCAGCAGTTTGGTCCTTCTGGCCAGCGCAGATACGCAATATTTT. It specifies CASSLVLLASADTQYF.

This clonotype appeared many times. As DNA, the CDR3 is TGTGCCAGCAGTTTGTCTCGCCCAGCGAGAGAGACCCAGTACTTC. Protein: CASSLSRPARETQYF. V and J are TRBV28 and TRBJ2-5, with D uncertain. The V gene's germline CDR1 is MDHEN and CDR2 SYDVKM. The V end was cut by 3 bases, the J end by 4 bases, with 15 bases between. The CDR3 has 15 amino acids. The whole variable domain, filled in from reference TRBV28 and TRBJ2-5, reads DVKVTQSSRYLVKRTGEKVFLECVQDMDHENMFWYRQDPGLGLRLIYFSYDVKMKEKGDIPEGYSVSREKKERFSLILESASTNQTSMYLCASSLSRPARETQYFGPGTRLLVL.

This clonotype appeared a few times. The chain has TRBV7-9 and TRBJ1-4, with TRBD1 identical over 8 bases. The V gene end was trimmed by 9 bases and the J gene end by 6 bases; junction bases not matched to a gene: 9. CDR1 SEHNR and CDR2 FQNEAQ come from the germline V gene (reference sequence). The CDR3 extends over 14 amino acids. The CDR3, as DNA: TGTGCCAGTCTAACCGGGACAGGACATGAAAAACTGTTTTTT. It codes for CASLTGTGHEKLFF.

A few counts support this clonotype. The chain carries TRBV20-1 and TRBJ1-1; TRBD1 matches 7 bases. Germline lookup yields CDR1 DFQATT and CDR2 SNEGSKA (reference sequence). There are 14 residues in the CDR3. V trimming: 0 bases; J trimming: 4 bases; junction bases outside the gene matches: 5. The CDR3 reads CSARDGEGATEAFF. The CDR3 DNA reads TGCAGTGCTAGAGATGGGGAGGGGGCCACTGAAGCTTTCTTT.

The chain joins TRBV6-2 or TRBV6-3 to TRBJ2-5, with 7 bases aligning to TRBD2. The V and J ends lost 4 bases and 3 bases, in that order; junction bases with no gene match: 17. The CDR3 extends over 18 amino acids. Germline lookup yields CDR1 MNHEY and CDR2 SVGEGT. CDR3 in DNA: TGTGCCAGCAGTTTTCCAATTCCGGGACTATGGGCTAAAGAGACCCAGTACTTC. Protein sequence: CASSFPIPGLWAKETQYF.

The chain joins TRBV10-3 to TRBJ1-2; no clear D gene. Deletions cut 3 bases from V and 0 bases from J, with 8 bases between. CDR3 length: 14 residues. Germline CDR1 is ENHRY and CDR2 is SYGVKD. The CDR3 DNA sequence: TGTGCCATCAGTGACCCCAACACTAACTATGGCTACACCTTC. Residues: CAISDPNTNYGYTF.

This clonotype was seen many times. The chain uses TRBV5-8 and TRBJ2-5; 11 nucleotides agree with TRBD2. The CDR3 has 14 residues. With V trimmed by 2 bases and J by 5 bases, 2 bases remained unmatched. Germline V gene lookup returns CDR1 SGHTS and CDR2 YDEGEE. This CDR3 is CASSFLAGGETQYF. As DNA, the CDR3 is TGTGCCAGCAGCTTCCTAGCGGGGGGCGAGACCCAGTACTTC.

This clonotype was picked up many times. The chain is built from TRBV29-1 and TRBJ2-7; either TRBD1 or TRBD2 may supply D (5 bases each). The ends were cut back, 4 bases at V and 0 bases at J, with 13 bases in the middle. The CDR3 loop spans 14 amino acids. The V gene's germline CDR1 is SQVTM and CDR2 ANQGSEA. This chain's CDR3 is CSVARDGTSYEQYF. The DNA for the CDR3 is TGCAGCGTTGCCCGGGACGGGACCTCCTACGAGCAGTACTTC.

The chain employs TRBV7-2 and TRBJ1-2, with D perhaps TRBD1 (6 bases). Between the trimmed V and J ends, which lost 5 bases and 3 bases, there was a span of 19 bases. The CDR3 contains 16 residues. Germline V gives CDR1 SGHTA, CDR2 FQGNSA. The CDR3 here is CASSLQGGMDYYGYTF. The DNA of the CDR3 is TGTGCCAGCAGCCTACAGGGAGGGATGGATTACTATGGCTACACCTTC.

The chain employs TRBV30 and TRBJ1-2; D ambiguous. This CDR3 spans 17 amino acids. Looked up from germline, CDR1 is GTSNPN and CDR2 is SVGIG (reference sequence). The germline V and J ends were trimmed by 1 base and 7 bases, with 25 bases remaining between them. The CDR3 sequence is CAWSDKWQAAYSRGYTF. DNA of the CDR3: TGTGCCTGGAGTGATAAGTGGCAGGCCGCTTACTCTCGTGGCTACACCTTC.

J is TRBJ2-3 and V is TRBV7-2; TRBD1 is a possible D gene (5 bases). The CDR3 totals 14 residues. V lost 5 bases to trimming and J lost 6 bases, with 15 bases between them. Germline CDR1 SGHTA, CDR2 FQGNSA. The chain's CDR3 is CASSTRAAGDTQYF. The CDR3 DNA is TGTGCCAGCAGCACCAGGGCTGCAGGGGATACGCAGTATTTT.